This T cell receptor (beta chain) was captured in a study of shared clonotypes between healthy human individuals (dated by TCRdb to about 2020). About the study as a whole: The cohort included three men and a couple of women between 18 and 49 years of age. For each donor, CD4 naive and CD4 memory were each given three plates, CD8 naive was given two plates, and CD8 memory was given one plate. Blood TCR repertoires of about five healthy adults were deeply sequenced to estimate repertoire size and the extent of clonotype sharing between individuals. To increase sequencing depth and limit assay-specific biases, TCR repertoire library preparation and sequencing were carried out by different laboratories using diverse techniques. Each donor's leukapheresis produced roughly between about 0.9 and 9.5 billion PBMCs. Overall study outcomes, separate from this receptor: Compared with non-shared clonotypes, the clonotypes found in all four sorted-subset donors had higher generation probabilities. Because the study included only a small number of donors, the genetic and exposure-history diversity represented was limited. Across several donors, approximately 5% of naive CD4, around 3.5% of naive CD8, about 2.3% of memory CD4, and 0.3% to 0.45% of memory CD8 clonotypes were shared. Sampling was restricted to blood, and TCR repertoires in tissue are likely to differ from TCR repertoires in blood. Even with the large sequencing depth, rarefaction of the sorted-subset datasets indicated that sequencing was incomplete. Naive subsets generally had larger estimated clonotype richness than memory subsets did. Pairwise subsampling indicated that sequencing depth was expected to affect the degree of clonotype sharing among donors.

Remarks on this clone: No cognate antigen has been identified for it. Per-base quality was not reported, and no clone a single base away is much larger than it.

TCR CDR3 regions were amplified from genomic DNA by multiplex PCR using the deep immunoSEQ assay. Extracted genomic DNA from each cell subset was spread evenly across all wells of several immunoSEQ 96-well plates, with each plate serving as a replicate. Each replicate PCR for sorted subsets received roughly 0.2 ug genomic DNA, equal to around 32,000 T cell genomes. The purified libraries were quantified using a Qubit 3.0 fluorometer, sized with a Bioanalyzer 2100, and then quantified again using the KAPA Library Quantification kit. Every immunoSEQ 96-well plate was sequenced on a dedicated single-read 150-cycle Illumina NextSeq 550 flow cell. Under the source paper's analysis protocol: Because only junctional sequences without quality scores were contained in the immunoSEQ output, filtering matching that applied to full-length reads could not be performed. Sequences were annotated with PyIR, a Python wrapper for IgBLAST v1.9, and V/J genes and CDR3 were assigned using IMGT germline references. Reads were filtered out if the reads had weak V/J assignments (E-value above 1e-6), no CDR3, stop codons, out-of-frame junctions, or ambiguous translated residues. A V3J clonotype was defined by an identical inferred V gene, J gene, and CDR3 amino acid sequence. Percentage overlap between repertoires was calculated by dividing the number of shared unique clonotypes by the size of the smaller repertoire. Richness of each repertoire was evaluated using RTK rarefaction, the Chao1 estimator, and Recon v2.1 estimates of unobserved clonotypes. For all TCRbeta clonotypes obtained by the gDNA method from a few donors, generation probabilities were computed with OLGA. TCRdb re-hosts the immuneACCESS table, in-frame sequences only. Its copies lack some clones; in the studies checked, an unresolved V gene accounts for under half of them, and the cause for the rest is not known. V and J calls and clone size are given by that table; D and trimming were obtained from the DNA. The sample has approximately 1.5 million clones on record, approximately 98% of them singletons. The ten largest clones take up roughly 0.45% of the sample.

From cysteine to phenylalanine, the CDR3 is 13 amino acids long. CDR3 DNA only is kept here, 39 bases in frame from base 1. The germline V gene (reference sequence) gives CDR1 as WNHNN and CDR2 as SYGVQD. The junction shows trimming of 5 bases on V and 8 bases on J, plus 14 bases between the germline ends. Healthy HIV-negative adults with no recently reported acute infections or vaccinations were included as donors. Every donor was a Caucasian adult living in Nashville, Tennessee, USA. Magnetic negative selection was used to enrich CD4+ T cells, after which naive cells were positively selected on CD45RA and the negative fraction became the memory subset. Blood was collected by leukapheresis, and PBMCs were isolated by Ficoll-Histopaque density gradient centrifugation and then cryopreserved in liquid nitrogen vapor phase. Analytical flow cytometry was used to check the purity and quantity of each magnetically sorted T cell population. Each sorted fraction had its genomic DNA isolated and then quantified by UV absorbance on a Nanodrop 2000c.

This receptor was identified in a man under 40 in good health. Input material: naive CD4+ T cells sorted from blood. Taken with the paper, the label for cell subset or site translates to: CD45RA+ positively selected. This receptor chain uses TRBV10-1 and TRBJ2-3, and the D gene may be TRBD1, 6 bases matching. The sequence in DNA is TGCGCCAGCAGTTCGGACATAGGGGGTACGCAGTATTTT. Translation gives CASSSDIGGTQYF.